This T cell receptor (beta chain) was identified during a study of cytomegalovirus exposure and HLA in healthy donors (dated by TCRdb to 2017 to 2019). About the study as a whole: In an earlier analysis of around 540 of the donors, approximately 260 Gb of sequence data and roughly 100 million unique TCR beta sequences from about 190 million T cells were reported. To study patterns of TCR occurrence, a later analysis re-analyzed previously published TCR beta repertoires from around 700 donors and added high-resolution HLA genotyping. Class I and class II HLA loci were covered by the typing at four-digit resolution. Besides the first cohort of roughly 640 subjects, a separate validation cohort made up of over 95 different subjects was used. Every repertoire in the discovery cohort had been generated on one and the same sequencing platform. The aim of the study was to test whether cataloging public T cell receptors could identify signatures of past pathogen exposure. Among about 400 genotyped donors of the cohort, an average of approximately 240,000 unique TCR beta nucleotide sequences was sequenced per donor, of which about 19% were non-productive. Rather than using new phenotypic data, the later analysis identified candidate immune exposures from TCR beta sequences and from how often those sequences occurred across donors. An early release that covered roughly 600 HLA-typed donors contained about 300 gigabases of sequencing data and some 87 million unique TCR sequences. Of the roughly 400 genotyped donors, about 84% fell in the genetic ancestry cluster associated with self-reported Caucasian donors. The study used immunosequencing to profile the T cell repertoires of approximately 640 subjects and linked those repertoires to cytomegalovirus serostatus. About five DR-DQ haplotypes were handled as single units for association and clustering, since linkage in the cohort was strong. In an earlier analysis of roughly 580 of the donors, high-throughput TCR beta sequencing was used to judge whether each TCR beta V gene segment behaved as functional or pseudogenic. Typing coverage varied by locus: 629-630 donors for A, B, C, DRB1 and DQB1; roughly 520 for DQA1; approximately 610 for DPA1; roughly 470 for DPB1. In a later genetic analysis, genome-wide SNP genotypes for about three fifths of the roughly 670 donors were used, and that subset was treated as a discovery cohort. The study combined high-throughput TCR immunosequencing, statistical association of individual TCRs with disease status, and machine learning to predict cytomegalovirus infection status. Donor age, sex, ethnicity and CMV serostatus were collected together with the repertoire data. Broad study findings and their caveats: In vitro tests confirmed that three of the cytomegalovirus-associated TCR beta chains recognize cytomegalovirus antigens. The only immune exposure information available for the cohort was CMV serostatus. In a later analysis, several top co-occurrence clusters were reported to appear linked to parvovirus B19, influenza, CMV and Epstein-Barr virus. Most TCR sequences were seen in very few donors, while some public TCRs were found in many individuals. The classifier was reported to diagnose cytomegalovirus status with high specificity and sensitivity in both the original cohort and the validation cohort. A cluster of highly shared sequence variants was judged likely to be a technical artifact of the sequencing pipeline. Because HLA typing was unavailable for some donors at each locus, only the typed subset was used in association tests. When HLA alleles, especially DR and DQ, strongly co-occurred, attributing TCR associations to individual alleles was difficult. The study gave a list of about 170 TCR beta chains associated with cytomegalovirus. Correlated functional status among segregating V segments might be attributable to linkage disequilibrium, but an unknown experimental factor could not be ruled out. The cohort was sequenced for TCR beta chains only, and without alpha or paired-chain data the features that could be detected were limited. In a later analysis, most CMV-associated TCR beta chains were found to appear HLA-restricted, with HLA associations seemingly driven largely by CMV exposure. A later analysis found that TCR association rates varied across HLA loci, with DRB1 alleles showing the most associated TCRs and HLA-C alleles the fewest. At a false discovery rate of 0.05, a later analysis linked 16,000 or so TCR beta sequences to specific HLA alleles. The presence/absence analyses assumed that sequencing depth was roughly uniform across donors, and that assumption may not be true. A later genetic analysis reported fewer N-insertions in productive TCRs among donors in an Asian-associated ancestry cluster than the roughly 620-donor mean. An association between a missense DCLRE1C variant and V-gene and J-gene trimming of TCR beta chains was found in a later genetic analysis and replicated in an independent cohort. The authors suggested that the approach could potentially be extended to other disease states and immunological phenotypes. Broadly in line with IMGT annotations, most TCR beta V segments showed up in productive rearrangements about 87% or about 30% of the time in an earlier analysis of about 500 of the donors. A further reported finding was that TCR beta sequences accurately predicted the HLA-A and HLA-B alleles for most subjects in the first cohort. Compared with equally common non-associated chains, HLA-associated TCR beta chains in a later analysis were more clonally expanded and had lower generation probabilities. Over 15 rarely observed V segments, including chromosome 9 orphons, were excluded from the earlier analysis of approximately 600 of the donors because counts were too low. Some IMGT-functional V segments, including TRBV6-2 and TRBV6-3, could not be distinguished by the 87-base-pair reads and were therefore excluded.

V is clipped by 4 bases and J by 8 bases, and the sequence between their germline boundaries is 14 bases long. The CDR3 runs 13 amino acids, cysteine and phenylalanine included. The CDR3 DNA has 39 bases and is translated from base 1. Taken from the germline V gene, the CDR1 and CDR2 loops are SQVTM and ANQGSEA. As concerns this clone: This clone's antigen is unknown. No qualities accompany the bases; no much larger clone lies one base away. Other nucleotide sequences from this sample produce the same CDR3.

The cohort consisted of approximately 690 healthy bone marrow donors. All cohort members were sampled while nominally healthy, although unrecorded immune exposures were likely present. The donor tested CMV seronegative and was one of the 352 seronegative cohort members. A peripheral blood sample was provided by each donor, and peripheral blood mononuclear cells were used for TCR beta sequencing. Genomic DNA extraction from the blood cell samples was performed with the Qiagen DNeasy Blood Extraction Kit. Library generation was performed with the immunoSEQ multiplex PCR assay. The multiplex PCR relied on a mix of 60 forward primers for TCR Vbeta segments and 13 reverse primers for TCR Jbeta segments. The CDR3 region of rearranged TCR beta genes was amplified from genomic DNA with a multiplex PCR assay. Amplified TCR beta libraries were sequenced as 87-base-pair reads on the Illumina HiSeq System. In the original analysis: Across the 700 or so repertoires, a later analysis counted tens of millions of unique TCR beta chains, roughly 11 million of which were shared by at least two donors. Raw reads were error-corrected and collapsed into unique sequences by a nearest-neighbor algorithm in which closely related sequences were merged to remove PCR and sequencing errors. V, D and J gene segments were assigned by aligning CDR3 sequences to IMGT reference sequences. Each retained sequence needed at least a six-nucleotide match to both a V gene segment and a J gene segment. A rearrangement was called productive if the CDR3 had no stop codons and remained in frame with V and J, and every other rearrangement was called non-productive. Following IMGT convention, CDR3 was defined as the stretch from the second conserved V-encoded cysteine to the conserved J-encoded phenylalanine. The earlier analysis of about 560 of the donors excluded any sequence lacking an unambiguous match to a single V gene segment. In an earlier analysis of some 590 of the donors, a V segment was called functional when productive rearrangements were above 56.7%, and segregating when the standard deviation between donors exceeded 5%. A statistical classification framework was built to diagnose cytomegalovirus status from the catalog of TCR beta chain sequences. V and J gene assignment, in a later analysis, came from comparing TCR nucleotide sequences with IMGT/GENE-DB human TR gene sequences. In a later analysis, CDR3 sequences and most-parsimonious VDJ recombination scenarios were assigned using the TCRdist pipeline. In a later analysis, each TCR beta chain was defined by its CDR3 amino acid sequence together with its V-gene family, and reads lacking a unique V-gene family were excluded. In a later analysis, 450 to 600 highly shared, low-generation-probability nucleotide sequences were removed to address suspected cross-contamination and a sequencing artifact. A later analysis calculated a clonal expansion index for each public chain from normalized within-repertoire ranks of inferred template counts. In a later analysis, generation probabilities were computed with a VDJ recombination model fitted to out-of-frame rearrangements, and the resulting probabilities were checked against IGoR. In a later analysis, hypergeometric tests were used to score TCR-TCR, TCR-HLA and TCR-CMV co-occurrence, with a repertoire-size bias correction applied to TCR pairs. False discovery rates were estimated in a later analysis by permuting HLA or CMV assignments 20 times. In a later analysis, co-occurring TCRs were grouped using DBSCAN, with TCRdist sequence similarity added in when clustering inside HLA-allele-positive subsets. For co-occurrence clustering, repertoires with fewer than 30,000 or more than 120,000 public chains were excluded, along with roughly 5 repertoires with anomalous nucleotide sharing. As stored in TCRdb, this immuneACCESS dataset retains in-frame rearrangements with V and J assigned. A fraction of the clones does not appear; measured against another copy, unresolved V genes explain less than half of the discrepancy, and the remainder lacks a known reason. The V and J calls and the clone size are those of that table, but D and trimming were determined from the DNA. This sample lists roughly 160,000 clones; roughly nine tenths were detected once. The ten largest clones add up to 0.75% to 0.95% of the sample.

This clonotype originated in a woman in her 30s in good health and CMV-seronegative. The rearrangement combines TRBV29-1 with TRBJ1-4; the best D guess is TRBD1, with 6 bases matching. The sample taken for sequencing was PBMCs. At the DNA level, the sequence is TGCAGCGTTGTAGGTGGGGGCGGAGAAAAACTGTTTTTT. It encodes CSVVGGGGEKLFF.